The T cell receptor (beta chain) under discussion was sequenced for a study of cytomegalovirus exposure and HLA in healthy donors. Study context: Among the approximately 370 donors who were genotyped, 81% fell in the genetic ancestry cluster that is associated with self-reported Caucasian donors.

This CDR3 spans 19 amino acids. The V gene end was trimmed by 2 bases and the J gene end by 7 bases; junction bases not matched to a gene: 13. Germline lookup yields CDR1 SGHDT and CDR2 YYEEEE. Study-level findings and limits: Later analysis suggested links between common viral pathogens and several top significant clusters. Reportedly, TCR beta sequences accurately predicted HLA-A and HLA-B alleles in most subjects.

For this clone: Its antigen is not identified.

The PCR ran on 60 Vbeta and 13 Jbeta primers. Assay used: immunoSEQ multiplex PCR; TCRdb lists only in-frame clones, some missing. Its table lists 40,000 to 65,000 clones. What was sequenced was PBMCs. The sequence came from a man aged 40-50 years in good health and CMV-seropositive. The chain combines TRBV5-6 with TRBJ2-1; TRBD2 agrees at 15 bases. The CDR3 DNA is TGTGCCAGCAGCTTAACTTCGGGGACTAGCGGGAGGTTGTGGAATGAGCAGTTCTTC. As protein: CASSLTSGTSGRLWNEQFF.